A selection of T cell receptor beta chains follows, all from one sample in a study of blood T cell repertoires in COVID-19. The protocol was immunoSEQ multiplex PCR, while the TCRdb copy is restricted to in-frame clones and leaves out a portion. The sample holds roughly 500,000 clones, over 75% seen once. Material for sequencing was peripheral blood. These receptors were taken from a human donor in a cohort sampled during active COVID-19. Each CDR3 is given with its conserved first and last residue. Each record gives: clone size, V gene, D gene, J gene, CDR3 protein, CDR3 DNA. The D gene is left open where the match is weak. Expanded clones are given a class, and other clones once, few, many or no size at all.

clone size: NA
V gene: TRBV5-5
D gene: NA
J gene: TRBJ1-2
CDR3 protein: CASSLVSENYGYTF
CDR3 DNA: TGTGCCAGCAGCTTGGTGAGCGAGAACTATGGCTACACCTTC

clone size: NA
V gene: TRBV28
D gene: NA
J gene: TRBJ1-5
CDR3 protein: CASSSGHFLTQHF
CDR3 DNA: TGTGCCAGCAGTTCAGGACACTTTCTGACCCAGCATTTT

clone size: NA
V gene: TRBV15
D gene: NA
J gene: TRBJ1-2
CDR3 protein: CATSKRLDSLSYGYTF
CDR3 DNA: TGTGCCACCAGCAAAAGACTCGACAGCCTCAGCTATGGCTACACCTTC

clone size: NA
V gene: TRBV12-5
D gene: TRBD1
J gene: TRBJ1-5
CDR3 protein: CASGSGQGHNQPQHF
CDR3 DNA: TGTGCTAGTGGCTCCGGACAGGGACACAATCAGCCCCAGCATTTT

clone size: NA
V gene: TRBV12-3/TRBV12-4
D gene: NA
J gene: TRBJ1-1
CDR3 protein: CASSPVGAKAFF
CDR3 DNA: TGTGCCAGCAGTCCCGTTGGAGCCAAAGCTTTCTTT

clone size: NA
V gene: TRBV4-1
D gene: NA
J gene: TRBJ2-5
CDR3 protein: CASSRRTREETQYF
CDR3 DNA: TGCGCCAGCAGCCGCCGAACTCGGGAGGAGACCCAGTACTTC

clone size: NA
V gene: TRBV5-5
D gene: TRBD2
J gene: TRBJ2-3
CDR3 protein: CASSHLLAGGKDTQYF
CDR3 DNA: TGTGCCAGCAGCCATCTACTAGCGGGAGGGAAGGATACGCAGTATTTT

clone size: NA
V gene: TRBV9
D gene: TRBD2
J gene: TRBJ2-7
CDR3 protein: CASSVAQGLAGAGEQYF
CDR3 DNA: TGTGCCAGCAGCGTAGCTCAGGGGCTAGCGGGAGCGGGGGAGCAGTACTTC

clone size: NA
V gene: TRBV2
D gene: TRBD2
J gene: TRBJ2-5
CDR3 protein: CASSEGREGETQYF
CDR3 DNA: TGTGCCAGCAGTGAAGGCAGGGAGGGAGAGACCCAGTACTTC

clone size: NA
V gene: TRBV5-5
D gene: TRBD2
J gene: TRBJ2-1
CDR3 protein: CASSPLAGGQGEQFF
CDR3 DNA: TGTGCCAGCAGCCCACTAGCGGGAGGGCAGGGTGAGCAGTTCTTC

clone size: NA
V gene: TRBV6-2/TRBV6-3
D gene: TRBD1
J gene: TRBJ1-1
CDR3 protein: CASSTRGQVNTEAFF
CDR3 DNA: TGTGCCAGCAGTACCCGGGGACAGGTGAACACTGAAGCTTTCTTT

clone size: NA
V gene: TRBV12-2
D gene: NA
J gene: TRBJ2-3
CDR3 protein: CASRLSTKRLRDTQYF
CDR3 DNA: TGTGCAAGTCGCTTATCCACAAAACGACTGAGAGATACGCAGTATTTT

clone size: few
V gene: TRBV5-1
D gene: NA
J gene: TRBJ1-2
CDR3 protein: CASSREEGTYGYTF
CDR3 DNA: TGCGCCAGCAGCAGAGAGGAAGGGACTTATGGCTACACCTTC

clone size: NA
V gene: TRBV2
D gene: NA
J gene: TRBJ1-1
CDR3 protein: CASSDRYTEAFF
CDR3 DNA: TGTGCCAGCAGTGATCGGTACACTGAAGCTTTCTTT

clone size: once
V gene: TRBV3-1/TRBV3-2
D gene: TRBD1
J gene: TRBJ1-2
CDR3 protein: CASSPWTGGYTF
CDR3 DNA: TGTGCCAGCAGCCCGTGGACAGGGGGCTACACCTTC

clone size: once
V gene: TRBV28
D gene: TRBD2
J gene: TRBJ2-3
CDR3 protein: CASSPGFLAGGTDTQYF
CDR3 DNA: TGTGCCAGCAGTCCGGGGTTTCTGGCGGGAGGCACAGATACGCAGTATTTT

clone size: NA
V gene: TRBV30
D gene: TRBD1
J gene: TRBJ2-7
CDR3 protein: CAWSVKTGFNYEQYF
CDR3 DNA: TGTGCCTGGAGTGTAAAGACAGGGTTCAATTACGAGCAGTACTTC

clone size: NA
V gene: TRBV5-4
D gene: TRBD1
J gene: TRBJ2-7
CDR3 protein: CASSSGTVTLEQYF
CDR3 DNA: TGTGCCAGCAGCTCCGGGACAGTAACTCTCGAGCAGTACTTC

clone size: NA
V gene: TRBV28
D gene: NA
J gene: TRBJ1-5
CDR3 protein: CASSLSGGGQPQHF
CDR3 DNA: TGTGCCAGCAGTTTATCGGGGGGCGGGCAGCCCCAGCATTTT

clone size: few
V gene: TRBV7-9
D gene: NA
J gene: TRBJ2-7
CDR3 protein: CASSPESYEQYF
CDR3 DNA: TGTGCCAGCAGCCCGGAGTCCTACGAGCAGTACTTC

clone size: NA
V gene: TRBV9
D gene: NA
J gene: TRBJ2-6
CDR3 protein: CASRGGQPISGANVLTF
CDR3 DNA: TGTGCCAGCAGGGGGGGACAGCCGATCTCCGGGGCCAACGTCCTGACTTTC

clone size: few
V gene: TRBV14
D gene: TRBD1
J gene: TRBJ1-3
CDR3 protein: CASSQVRTGAPGNTIYF
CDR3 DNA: TGTGCCAGCAGCCAAGTAAGGACAGGGGCCCCTGGAAACACCATATATTTT